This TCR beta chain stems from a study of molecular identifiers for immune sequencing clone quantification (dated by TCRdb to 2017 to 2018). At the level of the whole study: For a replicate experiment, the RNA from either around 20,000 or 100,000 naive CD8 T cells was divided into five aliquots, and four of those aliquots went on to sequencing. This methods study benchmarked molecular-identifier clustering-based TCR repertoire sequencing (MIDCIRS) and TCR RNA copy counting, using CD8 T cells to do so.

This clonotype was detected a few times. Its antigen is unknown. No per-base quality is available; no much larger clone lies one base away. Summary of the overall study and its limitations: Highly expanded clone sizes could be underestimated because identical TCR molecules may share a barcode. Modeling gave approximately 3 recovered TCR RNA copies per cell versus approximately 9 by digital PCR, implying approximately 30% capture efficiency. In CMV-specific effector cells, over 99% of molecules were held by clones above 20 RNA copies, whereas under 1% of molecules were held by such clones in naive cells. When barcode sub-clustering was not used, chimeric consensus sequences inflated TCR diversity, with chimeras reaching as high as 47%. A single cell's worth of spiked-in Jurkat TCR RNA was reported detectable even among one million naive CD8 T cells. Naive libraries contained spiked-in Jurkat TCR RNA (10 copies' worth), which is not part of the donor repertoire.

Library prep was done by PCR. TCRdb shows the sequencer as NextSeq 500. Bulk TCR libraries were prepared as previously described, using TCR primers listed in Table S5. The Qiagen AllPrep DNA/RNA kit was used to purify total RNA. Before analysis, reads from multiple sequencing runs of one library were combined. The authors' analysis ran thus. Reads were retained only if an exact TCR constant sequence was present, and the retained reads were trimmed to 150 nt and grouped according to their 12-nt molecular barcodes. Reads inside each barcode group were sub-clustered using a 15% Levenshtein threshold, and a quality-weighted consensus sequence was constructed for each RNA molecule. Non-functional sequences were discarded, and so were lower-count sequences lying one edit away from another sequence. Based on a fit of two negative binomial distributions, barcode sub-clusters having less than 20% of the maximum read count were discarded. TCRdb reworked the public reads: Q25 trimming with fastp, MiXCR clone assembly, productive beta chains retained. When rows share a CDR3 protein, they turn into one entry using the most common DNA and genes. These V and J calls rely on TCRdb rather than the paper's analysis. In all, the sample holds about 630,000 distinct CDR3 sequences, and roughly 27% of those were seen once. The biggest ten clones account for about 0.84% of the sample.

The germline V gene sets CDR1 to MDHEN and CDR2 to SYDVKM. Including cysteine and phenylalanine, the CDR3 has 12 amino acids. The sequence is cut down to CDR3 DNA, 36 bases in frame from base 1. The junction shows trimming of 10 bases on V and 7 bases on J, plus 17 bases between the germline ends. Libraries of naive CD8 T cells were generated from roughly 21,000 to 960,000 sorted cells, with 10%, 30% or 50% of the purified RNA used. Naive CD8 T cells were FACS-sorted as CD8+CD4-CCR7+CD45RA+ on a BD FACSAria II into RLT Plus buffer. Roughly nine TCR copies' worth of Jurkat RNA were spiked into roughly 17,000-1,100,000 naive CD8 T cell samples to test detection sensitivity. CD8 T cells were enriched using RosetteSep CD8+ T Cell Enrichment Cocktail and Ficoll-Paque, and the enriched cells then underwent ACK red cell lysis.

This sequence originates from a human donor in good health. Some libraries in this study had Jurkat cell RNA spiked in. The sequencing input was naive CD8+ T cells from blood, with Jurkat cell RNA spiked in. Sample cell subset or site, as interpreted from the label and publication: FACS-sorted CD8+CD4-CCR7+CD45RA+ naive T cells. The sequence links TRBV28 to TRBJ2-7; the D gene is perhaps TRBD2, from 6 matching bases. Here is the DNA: TGTGCCATGGGGGGAAGGTCGGGGGAGCAGTACTTC. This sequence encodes CAMGGRSGEQYF.